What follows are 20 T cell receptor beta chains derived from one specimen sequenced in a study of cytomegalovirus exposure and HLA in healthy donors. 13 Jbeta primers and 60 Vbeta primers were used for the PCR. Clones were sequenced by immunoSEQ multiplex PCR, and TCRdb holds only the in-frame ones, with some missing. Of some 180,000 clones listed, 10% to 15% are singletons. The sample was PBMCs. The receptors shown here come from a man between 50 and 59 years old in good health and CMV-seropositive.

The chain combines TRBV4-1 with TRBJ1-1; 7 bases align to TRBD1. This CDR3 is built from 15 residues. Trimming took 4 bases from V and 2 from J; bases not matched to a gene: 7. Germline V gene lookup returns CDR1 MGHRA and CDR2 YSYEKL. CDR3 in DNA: TGCGCCAGCAGCCTAGACAGGGCTTCAAACACTGAAGCTTTCTTT. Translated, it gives CASSLDRASNTEAFF.

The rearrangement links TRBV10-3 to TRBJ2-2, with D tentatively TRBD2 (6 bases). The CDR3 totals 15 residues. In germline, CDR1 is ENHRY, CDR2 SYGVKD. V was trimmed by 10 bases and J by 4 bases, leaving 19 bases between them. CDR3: CATKTGGTTTGELFF. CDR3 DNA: TGTGCCACTAAGACTGGGGGGACCACCACCGGGGAGCTGTTTTTT.

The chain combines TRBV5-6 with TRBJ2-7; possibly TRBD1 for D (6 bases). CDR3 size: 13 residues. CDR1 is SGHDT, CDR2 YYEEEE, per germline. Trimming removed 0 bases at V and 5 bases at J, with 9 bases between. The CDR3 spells CASSLGGGHEQYF. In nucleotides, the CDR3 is TGTGCCAGCAGCTTGGGAGGGGGTCACGAGCAGTACTTC. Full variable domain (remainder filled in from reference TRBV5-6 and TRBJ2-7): DAGVTQSPTHLIKTRGQQVTLRCSPKSGHDTVSWYQQALGQGPQFIFQYYEEEERQRGNFPDRFSGHQFPNYSSELNVNALLLGDSALYLCASSLGGGHEQYFGPGTRLTVT.

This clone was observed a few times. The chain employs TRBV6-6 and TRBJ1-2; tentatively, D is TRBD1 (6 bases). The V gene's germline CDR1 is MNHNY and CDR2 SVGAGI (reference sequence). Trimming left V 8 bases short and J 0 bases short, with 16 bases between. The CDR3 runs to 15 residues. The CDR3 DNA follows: TGTGCCAGCTCTCTAGACAGGTTAGCTAACTATGGCTACACCTTC. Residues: CASSLDRLANYGYTF.

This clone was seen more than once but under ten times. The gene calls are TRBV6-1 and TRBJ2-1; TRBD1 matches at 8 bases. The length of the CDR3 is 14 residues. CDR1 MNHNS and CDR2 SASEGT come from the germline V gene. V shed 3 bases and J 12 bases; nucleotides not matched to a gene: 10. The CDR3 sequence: CASSDYGQGSGQFF. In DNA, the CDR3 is TGTGCCAGCAGTGATTACGGACAGGGTTCGGGGCAGTTCTTC.

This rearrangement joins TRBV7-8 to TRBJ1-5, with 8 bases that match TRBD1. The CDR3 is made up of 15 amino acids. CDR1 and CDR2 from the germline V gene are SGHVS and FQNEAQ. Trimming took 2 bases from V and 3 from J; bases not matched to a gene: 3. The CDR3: CASSLRTGNNQPQHF. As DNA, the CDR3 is TGTGCCAGCAGCTTACGGACAGGGAACAATCAGCCCCAGCATTTT.

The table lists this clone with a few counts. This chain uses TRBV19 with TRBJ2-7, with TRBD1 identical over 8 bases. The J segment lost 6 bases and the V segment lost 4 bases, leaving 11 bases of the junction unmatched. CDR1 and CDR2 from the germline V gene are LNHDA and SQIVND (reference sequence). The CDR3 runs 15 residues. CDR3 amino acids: CASSNSPGQEREQYF. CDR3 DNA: TGTGCCAGTAGTAATAGCCCGGGACAGGAGCGCGAGCAGTACTTC.

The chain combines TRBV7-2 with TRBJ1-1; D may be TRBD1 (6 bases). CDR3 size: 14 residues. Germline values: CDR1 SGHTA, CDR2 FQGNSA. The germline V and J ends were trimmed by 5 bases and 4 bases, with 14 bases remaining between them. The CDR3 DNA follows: TGTGCCAGCAGCCCATCCACAGGGTTCACTGAAGCTTTCTTT. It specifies CASSPSTGFTEAFF.

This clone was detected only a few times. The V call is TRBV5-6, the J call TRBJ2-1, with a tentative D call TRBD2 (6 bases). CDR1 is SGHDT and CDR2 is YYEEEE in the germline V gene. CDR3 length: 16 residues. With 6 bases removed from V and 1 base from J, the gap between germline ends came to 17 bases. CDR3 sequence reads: CASTTLGRGSYNEQFF. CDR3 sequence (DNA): TGTGCCAGCACCACCCTAGGACGGGGGTCCTACAATGAGCAGTTCTTC. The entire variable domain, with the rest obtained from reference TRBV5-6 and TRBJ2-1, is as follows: DAGVTQSPTHLIKTRGQQVTLRCSPKSGHDTVSWYQQALGQGPQFIFQYYEEEERQRGNFPDRFSGHQFPNYSSELNVNALLLGDSALYLCASTTLGRGSYNEQFFGPGTRLTVL.

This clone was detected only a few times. Here the CDR3 reads CAWSVPGFFHF. CDR3 DNA sequence: TGTGCCTGGAGTGTACCAGGTTTTTTCCACTTT. The chain couples TRBV30 to TRBJ1-6; D gene unclear. Looked up from germline, CDR1 is GTSNPN and CDR2 is SVGIG (reference sequence). Trimming left V 0 bases short and J 17 bases short, with 11 bases between. The CDR3 is made up of 11 amino acids.

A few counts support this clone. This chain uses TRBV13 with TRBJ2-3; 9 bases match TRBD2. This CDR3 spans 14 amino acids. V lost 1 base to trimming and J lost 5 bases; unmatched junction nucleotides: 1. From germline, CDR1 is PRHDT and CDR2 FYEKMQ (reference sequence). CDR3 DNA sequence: TGTGCCAGCAGCTTAGTGCGGGGGGGAGATACGCAGTATTTT. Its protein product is CASSLVRGGDTQYF.

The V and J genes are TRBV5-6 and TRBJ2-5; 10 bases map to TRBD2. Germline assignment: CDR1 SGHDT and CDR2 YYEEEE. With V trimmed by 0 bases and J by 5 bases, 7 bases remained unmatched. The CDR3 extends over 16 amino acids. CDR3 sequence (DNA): TGTGCCAGCAGCTTGGTCGTAGCGGGGGGACTGGAGACCCAGTACTTC. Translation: CASSLVVAGGLETQYF.

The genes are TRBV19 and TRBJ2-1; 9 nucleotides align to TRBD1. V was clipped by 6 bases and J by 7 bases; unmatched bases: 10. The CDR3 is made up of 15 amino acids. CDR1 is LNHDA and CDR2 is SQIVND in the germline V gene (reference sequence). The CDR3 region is CASSHLPGQGNEQFF. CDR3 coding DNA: TGTGCCAGTAGCCACCTACCGGGACAGGGTAATGAGCAGTTCTTC. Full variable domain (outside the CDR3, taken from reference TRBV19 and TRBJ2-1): DGGITQSPKYLFRKEGQNVTLSCEQNLNHDAMYWYRQDPGQGLRLIYYSQIVNDFQKGDIAEGYSVSREKKESFPLTVTSAQKNPTAFYLCASSHLPGQGNEQFFGPGTRLTVL.

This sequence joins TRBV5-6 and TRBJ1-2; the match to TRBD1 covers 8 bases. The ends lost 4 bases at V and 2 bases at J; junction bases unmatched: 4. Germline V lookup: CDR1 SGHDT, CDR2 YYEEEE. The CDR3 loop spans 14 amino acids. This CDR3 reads CASSVRQGNYGYTF. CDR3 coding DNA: TGTGCCAGCAGCGTTCGACAGGGGAACTATGGCTACACCTTC.

DNA of the CDR3: TGTGCCAGCAGCTGGGGGGGGACTAGCTTTGCATCCTACAATGAGCAGTTCTTC. Translating it yields CASSWGGTSFASYNEQFF. V gene TRBV11-1 combines with J gene TRBJ2-1; 9 nucleotides line up with TRBD2. V shed 4 bases and J 1 base; nucleotides not matched to a gene: 11. The CDR3 is made up of 18 amino acids. Germline V CDR1 and CDR2: SGHAT, FQDESV (reference sequence).

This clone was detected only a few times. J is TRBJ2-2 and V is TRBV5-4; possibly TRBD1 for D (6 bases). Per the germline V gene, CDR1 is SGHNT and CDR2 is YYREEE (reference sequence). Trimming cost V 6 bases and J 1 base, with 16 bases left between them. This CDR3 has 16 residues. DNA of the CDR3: TGTGCCAGCACCGCAGGGGCTATTTTGAACACCGGGGAGCTGTTTTTT. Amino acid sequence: CASTAGAILNTGELFF.

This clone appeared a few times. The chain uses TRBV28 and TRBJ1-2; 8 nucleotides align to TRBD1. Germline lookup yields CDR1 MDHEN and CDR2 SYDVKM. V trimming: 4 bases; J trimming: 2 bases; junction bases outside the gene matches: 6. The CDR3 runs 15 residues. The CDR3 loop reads CASSSGRGRNYGYTF. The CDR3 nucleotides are TGTGCCAGCAGTTCCGGCAGGGGGCGCAACTATGGCTACACCTTC.

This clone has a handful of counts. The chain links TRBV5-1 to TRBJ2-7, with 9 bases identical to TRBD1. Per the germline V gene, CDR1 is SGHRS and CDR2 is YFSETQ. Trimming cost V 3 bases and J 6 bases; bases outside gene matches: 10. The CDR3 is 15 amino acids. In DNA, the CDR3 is TGCGCCAGCAGCTCTACAGGGGGCGCTTATACCGAGCAGTACGTC. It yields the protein CASSSTGGAYTEQYV.

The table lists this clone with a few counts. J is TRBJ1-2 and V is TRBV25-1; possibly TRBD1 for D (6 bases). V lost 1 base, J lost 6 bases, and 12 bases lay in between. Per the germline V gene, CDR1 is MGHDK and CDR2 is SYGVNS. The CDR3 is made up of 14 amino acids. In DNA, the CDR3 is TGTGCCAGCAGTGAATCCCTCCCAGGGGATGGCTACACCTTC. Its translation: CASSESLPGDGYTF.

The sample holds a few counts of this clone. The CDR3 protein is CASRDRAYEQYV. The CDR3 coding sequence is TGTGCCAGCAGAGACAGAGCCTACGAGCAGTACGTC. The rearrangement links TRBV28 to TRBJ2-7, with D perhaps matching TRBD1 (5 bases). Germline V CDR1 and CDR2: MDHEN, SYDVKM. V shed 6 bases and J shed 2 bases, with 8 bases lying between them. The CDR3 has 12 residues.